This TCR beta chain was recorded in a study of cytomegalovirus exposure and HLA in healthy donors. Overall study findings and caveats: In vitro checks showed that a few CMV-associated chains really do target CMV antigens. Most subjects had HLA-A and HLA-B alleles reportedly predicted accurately by TCR beta sequences. Some segments of the V type, notably TRBV6-2 and TRBV6-3, were excluded as indistinguishable.

This clone was seen once. The antigen is undetermined. J was trimmed by 2 bases and V by 4 bases; bases with no gene match: 1. Looked up from germline, CDR1 is SEHNR and CDR2 is FQNEAQ (reference sequence). The length of the CDR3 is 15 residues. PCR employed 60 Vbeta and 13 Jbeta primers. In the study's own analysis: An analysis that came later counted some 80 million unique TCR beta chains, 9 million to 12 million shared. The protocol was immunoSEQ multiplex PCR, while the TCRdb copy is restricted to in-frame clones and leaves out a portion. V, J and clone size are taken as reported in that table, and D and trimming were inferred from the DNA itself. This sample yields 150,000 to 200,000 clones, of which 87% are seen a single time; around 0.99% belongs to the top ten.

Sequencing was performed on PBMCs. The receptor was isolated from a boy younger than 10 in good health and CMV-seronegative. The chain is built from TRBV7-9 and TRBJ2-2; 10 positions agree with TRBD1. The CDR3 protein is CASSWDRGNTGELFF. The CDR3 bases are TGTGCCAGCAGCTGGGACAGGGGAAACACCGGGGAGCTGTTTTTT.